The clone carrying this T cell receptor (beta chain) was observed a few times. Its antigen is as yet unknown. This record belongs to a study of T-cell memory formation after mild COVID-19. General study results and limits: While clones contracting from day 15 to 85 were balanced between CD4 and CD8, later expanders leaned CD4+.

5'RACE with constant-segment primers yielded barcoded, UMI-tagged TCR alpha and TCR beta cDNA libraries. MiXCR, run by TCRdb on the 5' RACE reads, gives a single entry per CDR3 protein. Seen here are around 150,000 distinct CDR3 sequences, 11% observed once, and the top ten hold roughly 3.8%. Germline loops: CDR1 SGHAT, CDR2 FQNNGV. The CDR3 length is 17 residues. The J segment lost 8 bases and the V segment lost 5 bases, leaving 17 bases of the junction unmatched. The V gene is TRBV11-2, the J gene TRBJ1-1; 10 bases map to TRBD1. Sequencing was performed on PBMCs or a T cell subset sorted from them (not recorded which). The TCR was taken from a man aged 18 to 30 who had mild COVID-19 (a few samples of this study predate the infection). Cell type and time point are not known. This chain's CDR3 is CASSRTNPGQGSMEAFF. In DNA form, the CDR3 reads TGTGCCAGCAGCCGAACGAACCCGGGACAGGGGTCTATGGAAGCTTTCTTT.